This TCR beta chain was captured by sequencing in a study of cytomegalovirus exposure and HLA in healthy donors. General study results and limits: According to the study, around 180 TCR beta chains were cytomegalovirus-associated.

On this clone: Its antigen remains unknown.

PCR was performed using 60 Vbeta and 13 Jbeta primers. Sequencing used immunoSEQ multiplex PCR; TCRdb keeps in-frame clones, though not all of them. Seen here are about 80,000 clones, about 79% observed once, and the top ten hold 5.5% to 8.5%. The CDR3 contains 14 residues. Looked up from germline, CDR1 is SGHNT and CDR2 is YYREEE (reference sequence). Trimming left V 0 bases short and J 2 bases short, with 7 bases between. The sample taken for sequencing was PBMCs. This sequence was found in a woman aged 35 to 49 in good health and CMV-seronegative. V usage is TRBV5-4 and J usage is TRBJ2-3; D remains unclear. The CDR3 reads CASSLVSTTDTQYF. In nucleotides, the CDR3 is TGTGCCAGCAGCTTGGTCTCTACCACAGATACGCAGTATTTT.